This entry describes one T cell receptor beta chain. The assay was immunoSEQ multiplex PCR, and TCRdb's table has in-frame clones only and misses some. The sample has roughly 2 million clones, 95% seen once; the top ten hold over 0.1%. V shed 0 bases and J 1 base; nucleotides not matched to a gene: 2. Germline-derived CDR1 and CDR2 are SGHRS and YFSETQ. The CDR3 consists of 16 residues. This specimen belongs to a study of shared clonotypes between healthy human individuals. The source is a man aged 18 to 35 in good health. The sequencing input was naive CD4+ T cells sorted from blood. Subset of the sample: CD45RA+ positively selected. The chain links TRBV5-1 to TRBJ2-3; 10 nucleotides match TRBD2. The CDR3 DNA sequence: TGCGCCAGCAGCTTGGCACTAGCGGGGCGCACAGATACGCAGTATTTT. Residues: CASSLALAGRTDTQYF.